This T cell receptor (beta chain) was sequenced during a study of regulatory dendritic cells for organ transplantation. Study-wide results and caveats: Regulatory dendritic cells appeared to expand memory CD8+ clones less than mature ones.

This table comes from immunoSEQ multiplex PCR, and its TCRdb copy is limited to in-frame clones, with some not included. Among some 35,000 clones, around 90% were seen once, and the ten largest hold over 0.055%. FACS sorted CD4+ or CD8+ T cells into CD45RA+ naive and CD45RO+ memory. The CDR3 runs 14 residues. Between the trimmed V and J ends, which lost 4 bases and 5 bases, there was a span of 16 bases. Germline V gives CDR1 SGHTS, CDR2 YDEGEE. A remark on this clone: The antigen remains undetermined.

This TCR was recovered from a human donor in good health. The rearrangement joins TRBV5-8 to TRBJ2-7; D remains ambiguous. Sequenced sample: naive CD4+ T cells from blood. Sample subset: CD45RA+ naive T cells. The CDR3 is CASSPGPPQDEQYF. The CDR3 nucleotides read TGTGCCAGCAGCCCCGGGCCCCCTCAGGACGAGCAGTACTTC.